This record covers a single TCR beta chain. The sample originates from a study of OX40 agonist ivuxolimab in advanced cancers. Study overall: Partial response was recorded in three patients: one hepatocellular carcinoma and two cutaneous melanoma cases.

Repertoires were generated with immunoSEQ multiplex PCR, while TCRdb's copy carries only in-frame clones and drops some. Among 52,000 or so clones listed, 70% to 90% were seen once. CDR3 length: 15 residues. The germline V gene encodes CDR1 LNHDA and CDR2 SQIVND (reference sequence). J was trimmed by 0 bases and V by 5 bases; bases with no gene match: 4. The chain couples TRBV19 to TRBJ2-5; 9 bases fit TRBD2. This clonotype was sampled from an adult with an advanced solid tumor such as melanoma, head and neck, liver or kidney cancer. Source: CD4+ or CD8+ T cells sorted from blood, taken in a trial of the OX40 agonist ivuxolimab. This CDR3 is CASSRSSGDQETQYF. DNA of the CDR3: TGTGCCAGTAGTCGTTCTAGCGGGGACCAAGAGACCCAGTACTTC.